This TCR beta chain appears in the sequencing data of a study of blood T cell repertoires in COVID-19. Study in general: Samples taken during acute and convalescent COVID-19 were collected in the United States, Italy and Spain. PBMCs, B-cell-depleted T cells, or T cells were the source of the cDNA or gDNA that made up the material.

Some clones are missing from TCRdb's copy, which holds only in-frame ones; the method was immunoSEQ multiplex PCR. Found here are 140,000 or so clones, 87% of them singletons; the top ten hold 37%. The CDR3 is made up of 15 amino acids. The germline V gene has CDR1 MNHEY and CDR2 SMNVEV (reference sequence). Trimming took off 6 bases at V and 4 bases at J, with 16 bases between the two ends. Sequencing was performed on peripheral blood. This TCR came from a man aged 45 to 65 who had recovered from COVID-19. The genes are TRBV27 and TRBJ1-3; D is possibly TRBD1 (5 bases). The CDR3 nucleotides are TGTGCCAGCAGCTATACCCGGGACTCAGGAAACACCATATATTTT. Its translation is CASSYTRDSGNTIYF.